These T cell receptor beta chains were read from a single sample in a study of CD8 T cells in ankylosing spondylitis. TCRdb called the 5' RACE reads again in MiXCR, with one record for every CDR3 protein. The profile shows some 270,000 distinct CDR3 sequences, under 20% of them singletons. The sequencing input was blood, either unsorted or a sorted T cell fraction (not recorded which). These receptors all come from a male donor with ankylosing spondylitis or in good health (not recorded which). Each CDR3 is given with its conserved first and last residue. The D gene is left open where the match is weak. Only some rows state a clone size, as once, few, many or a class for expanded clones.

CDR3nt | CDR3aa | j_gene | v_gene | abundance | d_gene
TGTGCCAGCAGCGCCCCCTCAAATCGACTAGCAGGGGGAGAGACCCAGTACTTC | CASSAPSNRLAGGETQYF | TRBJ2-5 | TRBV9 | few | NA
TGTGCCAGCAGCTTGCGGGGGAACACTGAAGCTTTCTTT | CASSLRGNTEAFF | TRBJ1-1 | TRBV5-6 | many | NA
TGTGCCAGCAGCTTACAGGGTTCTCAGCCCCAGCATTTT | CASSLQGSQPQHF | TRBJ1-5 | TRBV7-8 | many | NA
TGCGCCAGCAGCCAAGCGGACGGTAATCAGCCCCAGCATTTT | CASSQADGNQPQHF | TRBJ1-5 | TRBV4-3 | NA | NA
TGCGCCAGCAGCCAAGACTTGTCCCGAAACACCATATATTTT | CASSQDLSRNTIYF | TRBJ1-3 | TRBV4-1 | few | NA
TGTGCCAGTAGTATCAGGGACTTGGCTGAAAAACTGTTTTTT | CASSIRDLAEKLFF | TRBJ1-4 | TRBV19 | NA | NA
TGTGCCATCAGTGAGGGGGTTTCCTACGAGCAGTACTTC | CAISEGVSYEQYF | TRBJ2-7 | TRBV10-3 | many | NA
TGTGCCAGCAGGACGGACATACTCCAAGAGACCCAGTACTTC | CASRTDILQETQYF | TRBJ2-5 | TRBV7-2 | many | NA
TGTGCCACCAGTGATTCGTACAGACTAGCGGGAGACAATGAGCAGTTCTTC | CATSDSYRLAGDNEQFF | TRBJ2-1 | TRBV24-1 | few | TRBD2
TGTGCCACCAGTGATCCGACAGGGGATTTGGAGACCCAGTACTTC | CATSDPTGDLETQYF | TRBJ2-5 | TRBV24-1 | many | TRBD1
TGTGCCAGCAGCCCCGGGACTAGCGGGACCACTAGCACAGATACGCAGTATTTT | CASSPGTSGTTSTDTQYF | TRBJ2-3 | TRBV9 | NA | TRBD2
TGTGCCAGCAGCCCTGACAGGGGAGCTAACTATGGCTACACCTTC | CASSPDRGANYGYTF | TRBJ1-2 | TRBV7-8 | NA | TRBD1
TGCGCCAGCAGCGTCAGCGGGGGGATCGGCAATCAGCCCCAGCATTTT | CASSVSGGIGNQPQHF | TRBJ1-5 | TRBV4-1 | NA | NA
TGCGCCAGCAGTGAGATTGGTCCCCTCCTACAGACGCAGTATTTT | CASSEIGPLLQTQYF | TRBJ2-3 | TRBV10-2 | many | NA
TGTGCCAGCAGTGAATACAGGGGAACTGAAGCTTTCTTT | CASSEYRGTEAFF | TRBJ1-1 | TRBV12-3/TRBV12-4 | many | TRBD1
TGCGCCAGCAGCCTGATGGCCGGGGAGCTGTTTTTT | CASSLMAGELFF | TRBJ2-2 | TRBV5-1 | NA | NA
TGTGCCAGCAGTTTATCGACAGGGGATACGCAGTATTTT | CASSLSTGDTQYF | TRBJ2-3 | TRBV27 | NA | TRBD1
TGCGCCAGCAGCCAAGAAACGCCGGGACTAAATACCTACAATGAGCAGTTCTTC | CASSQETPGLNTYNEQFF | TRBJ2-1 | TRBV4-3 | NA | TRBD2
TGTGCCAGCAGTCATAGCGGGATTTCCTACGAGCAGTACTTC | CASSHSGISYEQYF | TRBJ2-7 | TRBV7-8 | NA | TRBD2
TGTGCCAGCAGCTCCGACAGGGACAATCAGCCCCAGCATTTT | CASSSDRDNQPQHF | TRBJ1-5 | TRBV5-5 | few | TRBD1
TGTGCCTGGTTATGGGGCACTGAAGCTTTCTTT | CAWLWGTEAFF | TRBJ1-1 | TRBV30 | many | NA
TGCGCCAGCAGTCCTGAGACCCAGTACTTC | CASSPETQYF | TRBJ2-5 | TRBV23-1 | NA | NA
TGTGCCATCGGACTCGCGAACACCGGGGAGCTGTTTTTT | CAIGLANTGELFF | TRBJ2-2 | TRBV25-1 | few | NA
TGTGCCAGCAGCACGACCGCAAGCTCCTACGAGCAGTACTTC | CASSTTASSYEQYF | TRBJ2-7 | TRBV7-9 | many | NA
TGTGCCAGCAGTCCCTCTAGCGGGAGTTTCCTCGAGACCCAGTACTTC | CASSPSSGSFLETQYF | TRBJ2-5 | TRBV12-3/TRBV12-4 | NA | TRBD2
TGTGCCACCAGCAGAGATGAGGAGACAGCCTATAATTCACCCCTCCACTTT | CATSRDEETAYNSPLHF | TRBJ1-6 | TRBV15 | once | NA
TGCAGTGCTAGTGAGGATAGCAATCAGCCCCAGCATTTT | CSASEDSNQPQHF | TRBJ1-5 | TRBV20-1 | NA | NA
TGTGCCAGCAGCTTAAGTGCAGGGCATGAGCAGTTCTTC | CASSLSAGHEQFF | TRBJ2-1 | TRBV7-3 | NA | NA
TGCGCCAGCAGCACCGACAGGGGAATCTCCTACAATGAGCAGTTCTTC | CASSTDRGISYNEQFF | TRBJ2-1 | TRBV5-1 | NA | TRBD1
TGTGCCAGCAGTTTATCGGCGGGGCTGAGCTCCTACGAGCAGTACTTC | CASSLSAGLSSYEQYF | TRBJ2-7 | TRBV27 | NA | NA
TGCAGTGCTGGGATGACTAGCGACAATGAGCAGTTCTTC | CSAGMTSDNEQFF | TRBJ2-1 | TRBV20-1 | few | TRBD2
TGCAGTGCTATGCGTGAAAAACTGTTTTTT | CSAMREKLFF | TRBJ1-4 | TRBV20-1 | few | NA
TGCGCCAGCAGCTTGGATGCAGGGCCGAACACTGAAGCTTTCTTT | CASSLDAGPNTEAFF | TRBJ1-1 | TRBV5-1 | NA | NA
TGTGCCAGCAGACTAGCGGGGGTGCTCGAGCAGTACTTC | CASRLAGVLEQYF | TRBJ2-7 | TRBV13 | NA | TRBD2
TGTGCCAGCAGCTTAGGGAAGACTAGCGGGAGGGCCTACGAGCAGTACTTC | CASSLGKTSGRAYEQYF | TRBJ2-7 | TRBV7-9 | few | TRBD2
TGCAGCGTCCGAGCGGGAGACACCTACGAGCAGTACTTC | CSVRAGDTYEQYF | TRBJ2-7 | TRBV29-1 | NA | TRBD2
TGTGCCAGCAGCGTCAGAGTCCGGGACAGGGAATTTGGGGAGCTGTTTTTT | CASSVRVRDREFGELFF | TRBJ2-2 | TRBV9 | few | TRBD1
TGTGCCAGCAGCTCGTTCTTGGAGAGCCTGAACACTGAAGCTTTCTTT | CASSSFLESLNTEAFF | TRBJ1-1 | TRBV9 | medium-sized | NA
TGTGCCAGCAGCTTGCGGGACAGTCGTACCAAAAACATTCAGTACTTC | CASSLRDSRTKNIQYF | TRBJ2-4 | TRBV28 | NA | NA
TGTGCCAGCAGTTACGAGGGAGGGCTTTACAATGAGCAGTTCTTC | CASSYEGGLYNEQFF | TRBJ2-1 | TRBV6-5 | NA | TRBD2
TGCGCCAGCAGTCTAGGGGGTTTGGAGCAGTTCTTC | CASSLGGLEQFF | TRBJ2-1 | TRBV5-1 | few | NA
TGCAGTGCTAGATCTGGCGTTGAGCAGTTCTTC | CSARSGVEQFF | TRBJ2-1 | TRBV20-1 | NA | NA